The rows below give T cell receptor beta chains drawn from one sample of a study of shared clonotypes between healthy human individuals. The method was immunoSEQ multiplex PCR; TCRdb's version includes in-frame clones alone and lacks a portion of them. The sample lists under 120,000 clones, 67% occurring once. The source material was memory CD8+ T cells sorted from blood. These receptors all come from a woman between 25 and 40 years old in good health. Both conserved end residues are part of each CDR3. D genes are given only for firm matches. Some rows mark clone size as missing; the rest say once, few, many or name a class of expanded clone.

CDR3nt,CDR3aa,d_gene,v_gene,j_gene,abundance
TGTGCCAGTAGTATAGACGCAAGCTCTGGGGCCAACGTCCTGACTTTC,CASSIDASSGANVLTF,.,TRBV19,TRBJ2-6,.
TGTGCCAGCAGTCACGGAGAGACCCAGTACTTC,CASSHGETQYF,.,TRBV6-4,TRBJ2-5,.
TGTGCCAGCAGTGTTGGCCGGGACGGGGGCACCGGGGAGCTGTTTTTT,CASSVGRDGGTGELFF,.,TRBV6-4,TRBJ2-2,.
TGTGCCAGCACTCCACAGGGGGCGTCAGGCGAGCAGTACTTC,CASTPQGASGEQYF,TRBD1,TRBV25-1,TRBJ2-7,many
TGTGCCAGCAGCCAAGAGGCTAGCGGCACCGGGGAGCTGTTTTTT,CASSQEASGTGELFF,TRBD2,TRBV4-2,TRBJ2-2,many
TGTGCCAGCAGTGAGGGAGGACGGTGGAACACTGAAGCTTTCTTT,CASSEGGRWNTEAFF,.,TRBV6-1,TRBJ1-1,.
TGCGCCAGCAGCCAAGGGAACTACCGGGTTATGTTTCTTCCTGGGGCCAACGTCCTGACTTTC,CASSQGNYRVMFLPGANVLTF,.,TRBV4-1,TRBJ2-6,.
TGTGCCAGCAGCCAAGATTTGTCCTACGAGCAGTACTTC,CASSQDLSYEQYF,.,TRBV4-2,TRBJ2-7,.
TGCGCCAGCAGCTTGGAAGGGACTAGCGGGAGTAATGAGCAGTTCTTC,CASSLEGTSGSNEQFF,TRBD2,TRBV5-1,TRBJ2-1,.
TGTGCCAGCAGTGAAGATATTATGGAGACCCAGTACTTC,CASSEDIMETQYF,.,TRBV2,TRBJ2-5,.
TGTGCCACCAGCGGATCTACAGGGTTGGAGCAGTTCTTC,CATSGSTGLEQFF,.,TRBV15,TRBJ2-1,.
TGTGCCAGCAGCCATGGGACTAGCGGGAGGAGCTACGAGCAGTACTTC,CASSHGTSGRSYEQYF,TRBD2,TRBV11-3,TRBJ2-7,.
TGTGCCAGCAGCCGGACTAGCGACACCGGGGAGCTGTTTTTT,CASSRTSDTGELFF,TRBD2,TRBV6-4,TRBJ2-2,many
TGTGCCATCAGTGAGATCCTAGCGGGAGACTACACCGGGGAGCTGTTTTTT,CAISEILAGDYTGELFF,TRBD2,TRBV10-3,TRBJ2-2,.
TGTGCCAGCAGCGTAGAGGAAGGTTCATTTTACGAGCAGTACTTC,CASSVEEGSFYEQYF,.,TRBV9,TRBJ2-7,.
TGTGCCAGCTCACCACGGTCAGAAGAGACCCAGTACTTC,CASSPRSEETQYF,.,TRBV18,TRBJ2-5,.
TGTGCCAGTAGTATAGCCCCGCAGGGGGCGGGCACCGGGGAGCTGTTTTTT,CASSIAPQGAGTGELFF,TRBD1,TRBV19,TRBJ2-2,many
TGTGCCTGGGACAACTCTGGAAACACCATATATTTT,CAWDNSGNTIYF,.,TRBV30,TRBJ1-3,few
TGTGCCAGTAGTACCCTTTTTGGCGGGAGTTACGAGCAGTACTTC,CASSTLFGGSYEQYF,TRBD2,TRBV19,TRBJ2-7,.
TGTGCCATGACTAGCGGGAGTGGCGAGCAGTACTTC,CAMTSGSGEQYF,TRBD2,TRBV25-1,TRBJ2-7,.
TGCGCCAGCAGCAGGGTCAGACGCGATGGCTACACCTTC,CASSRVRRDGYTF,.,TRBV4-1,TRBJ1-2,few
TGTGCCTGGAAGGTGGAGGGGCGATACAATGAGCAGTTCTTC,CAWKVEGRYNEQFF,.,TRBV30,TRBJ2-1,.
TGCGCCAGCAGCTTGGGTAGCGGACAGGGGGATACGCAGTATTTT,CASSLGSGQGDTQYF,TRBD1,TRBV5-1,TRBJ2-3,once
TGTGCCAGCAGTTTAGGACAGGTGGGCTATGGCTACACCTTC,CASSLGQVGYGYTF,TRBD1,TRBV27,TRBJ1-2,.
TGTGCCAGCAGCCGCAGGGGAGCCTACGAGCAGTACTTC,CASSRRGAYEQYF,.,TRBV7-2,TRBJ2-7,few
TGCGCCAGCAGCCAAGATCTTTCTAGCACTCTAAGACGGGAGACCCAGTACTTC,CASSQDLSSTLRRETQYF,.,TRBV4-1,TRBJ2-5,.
TGTGCCAGCAGCCTCAGCCCCACAAGAGGCACTGAAGCTTTCTTT,CASSLSPTRGTEAFF,.,TRBV14,TRBJ1-1,few
TGTGCCAGTAGTAGGGGACTAGCGGGAGTGGGGGAGCAGTACTTC,CASSRGLAGVGEQYF,TRBD2,TRBV19,TRBJ2-7,.
TGTGCCAGCAGCTCTAGCGGGAGGTGGGGGACCCAGTACTTC,CASSSSGRWGTQYF,TRBD2,TRBV28,TRBJ2-5,.
TGCGCCAGCAGCCCAAGGCAGGGCGCGGGAATGGCCGGGGAGCTGTTTTTT,CASSPRQGAGMAGELFF,.,TRBV4-1,TRBJ2-2,.
TGTGCCAGCAGCCTTCAGATGTCCTACGAGCAGTACTTC,CASSLQMSYEQYF,.,TRBV7-8,TRBJ2-7,many
TGTGCCAGCTCTCCAATAGACACCTATCAGCCCCAGCATTTT,CASSPIDTYQPQHF,.,TRBV18,TRBJ1-5,.
TGTGCCAGCTCACCCCGCGTGCCCAGGGATGGCTACACCTTC,CASSPRVPRDGYTF,.,TRBV18,TRBJ1-2,.
TGTGCCAGCAGTGACACAGAGTTCTATGGCTACACCTTC,CASSDTEFYGYTF,.,TRBV6-1,TRBJ1-2,medium-sized
TGTGCCAGCAGCCGCGATGTTGGCACTGAAGCTTTCTTT,CASSRDVGTEAFF,.,TRBV7-9,TRBJ1-1,.
TGTGCCAGCACTCAAGGCCATAGCGGTTCAAACACCGGGGAGCTGTTTTTT,CASTQGHSGSNTGELFF,.,TRBV25-1,TRBJ2-2,.
TGTGCCAGCAGCCAAGAATCAGTAGCCAAAAACATTCAGTACTTC,CASSQESVAKNIQYF,.,TRBV4-2,TRBJ2-4,.
TGTGCCACCAGCAGAGATACAGCTAGCTCCTACAATGAGCAGTTCTTC,CATSRDTASSYNEQFF,.,TRBV15,TRBJ2-1,.
TGTGCCAGCAAAACCGTCCCCCCCGTCGCCGCCGAGCAGTACTTC,CASKTVPPVAAEQYF,.,TRBV28,TRBJ2-7,.
TGTGCCAGTAGTATTATAGCGGGAGCACACGGGACCCAGTACTTC,CASSIIAGAHGTQYF,TRBD2,TRBV19,TRBJ2-5,.
TGTGCCAGCAGTGAAGGGCAGTCCTACGAGCAGTACTTC,CASSEGQSYEQYF,.,TRBV25-1,TRBJ2-7,many
TGTGCCAGCAGTTTTGAGGGAGATGAAAAACTGTTTTTT,CASSFEGDEKLFF,.,TRBV27,TRBJ1-4,.
TGTGCCAGCAGCTTGGACATCATGAACACTGAAGCTTTCTTT,CASSLDIMNTEAFF,.,TRBV5-8,TRBJ1-1,.
TGTGCCAGCAGCCAAAAACTCGGACAGAGAGAAGCCAAAAACATTCAGTACTTC,CASSQKLGQREAKNIQYF,.,TRBV4-2,TRBJ2-4,once